This TCR beta chain was sequenced in a study of T cells in localized non-small cell lung cancer. The protocol was immunoSEQ multiplex PCR, while the TCRdb copy is restricted to in-frame clones and leaves out a portion. The sample carries tens of thousands of clones, 88% recorded once. The study, taken as a whole, reports: Heterogeneity stays possible, as sequencing covered only one tumor region. Overall survival was longer when the density of T cells in the blood was higher. Uninvolved adjacent lung showed peak T cell clonality, exceeding tumor. Appearances in adjacent lung were noted for a median around 55 of the top 100 tumor clones.

The V gene lost 7 bases and the J gene lost 8 bases, with 17 bases spanning the gap. The CDR3 length is 12 residues. Germline V gives CDR1 SQVTM, CDR2 ANQGSEA. About this clone: Its antigen is currently unknown.

This TCR was sampled from a woman between 35 and 75 years old with stage I squamous cell lung carcinoma. Sample: peripheral blood, taken before any cancer treatment. The chain recombines TRBV29-1 with TRBJ1-1, with D perhaps TRBD1 (5 bases). In DNA, the CDR3 is TGCAGCGCGAGCTTGGGGCAGGGAGAAGCTTTCTTT. Its protein is CSASLGQGEAFF. Complete variable domain (other parts from reference TRBV29-1 and TRBJ1-1): SAVISQKPSRDICQRGTSLTIQCQVDSQVTMMFWYRQQPGQSLTLIATANQGSEATYESGFVIDKFPISRPNLTFSTLTVSNMSPEDSSIYLCSASLGQGEAFFGQGTRLTVV.